Shown below are 15 T cell receptor beta chains from a single sample sequenced in a study of CD8 T cells in ankylosing spondylitis. General observations from the study: Among TCR beta sequences, a motif of eight highly homologous variants appeared characteristic of ankylosing spondylitis blood.

No antigen has been identified for these receptors. TCRdb redid the calling of the 5' RACE reads with MiXCR, one entry per CDR3 protein. The data hold 250,000 to 350,000 distinct CDR3 sequences, with 8% observed a single time. Material for sequencing was blood, either unsorted or a sorted T cell fraction (not recorded which). These receptors all stem from a male donor with ankylosing spondylitis.

This clonotype was counted between two and nine times. This chain links TRBV20-1 with TRBJ2-5; D is possibly TRBD1 or TRBD2 (5 bases each). Germline V gene sequence: CDR1 DFQATT, CDR2 SNEGSKA (reference sequence). The CDR3 sequence is 15 residues long. V was pared by 6 bases and J by 4 bases, with 21 bases between. CDR3 bases: TGCAGTGCCCGACCGAGGGGCGGATCAAGAGAGACCCAGTACTTC. Translating it yields CSARPRGGSRETQYF.

The table lists this clonotype with many counts. The chain carries TRBV7-2 and TRBJ2-2; the D gene is possibly TRBD1 (6 bases). The CDR3 extends over 14 amino acids. The V gene's germline CDR1 is SGHTA and CDR2 FQGNSA. Trimming shortened V by 5 bases and J by 2 bases, and 9 bases separated the two germline ends. The CDR3 reads CASSIGGNTGELFF. DNA of the CDR3: TGTGCCAGCAGCATAGGGGGAAACACCGGGGAGCTGTTTTTT.

This clonotype has more than one count but fewer than ten. This rearrangement joins TRBV7-3 to TRBJ2-1; D gene ambiguous. V dropped 2 bases and J dropped 5 bases, with 7 bases sitting between them. Germline V gene sequence: CDR1 SGHTA, CDR2 FQGTGA. CDR3 length equals 13 residues. Here the CDR3 DNA reads TGTGCCAGCAGCTTAGCTAGGCACAATGAGCAGTTCTTC. This codes for CASSLARHNEQFF.

V and J are TRBV5-5 and TRBJ2-3; TRBD1 might be the D (6 bases). The germline V gene has CDR1 SGHKS and CDR2 YYEKEE (reference sequence). The CDR3 consists of 14 residues. Between the trimmed V and J ends, which lost 4 bases and 2 bases, there was a span of 11 bases. CDR3 residues: CASSNGQPTDTQYF. CDR3 coding DNA: TGTGCCAGCAGCAACGGACAGCCCACAGATACGCAGTATTTT. Complete variable domain (other parts from reference TRBV5-5 and TRBJ2-3): DAGVTQSPTHLIKTRGQQVTLRCSPISGHKSVSWYQQVLGQGPQFIFQYYEKEERGRGNFPDRFSARQFPNYSSELNVNALLLGDSALYLCASSNGQPTDTQYFGPGTRLTVL.

This clonotype was detected only a few times. The chain carries TRBV4-1 and TRBJ2-7, with D perhaps matching TRBD2 (6 bases). CDR1 is MGHRA and CDR2 is YSYEKL in the germline V gene. There are 15 residues in the CDR3. V dropped 0 bases and J dropped 2 bases, with 11 bases sitting between them. CDR3 sequence reads: CASSQDPWEAYEQYF. The CDR3 bases are TGCGCCAGCAGCCAAGATCCGTGGGAGGCCTACGAGCAGTACTTC.

This chain links TRBV12-3 or TRBV12-4 with TRBJ2-7; TRBD2 matches at 9 bases. This CDR3 is 15 amino acids long. The V segment lost 6 bases and the J segment 2 bases; nucleotides outside the gene matches: 8. The CDR3 region is CASSPIAGGPYEQYF. CDR3 coding DNA: TGTGCCAGCAGCCCCATCGCGGGAGGGCCCTACGAGCAGTACTTC.

This clonotype was detected ten times or more. This chain joins TRBV10-3 and TRBJ2-1, with TRBD2 identical over 11 bases. Unmatched junction bases numbered 9, after V lost 5 bases and J lost 9 bases. This CDR3 contains 15 residues. Per germline, CDR1 ENHRY and CDR2 SYGVKD. CDR3 bases: TGTGCCATCAGTTCAACTAGCGGGAGAGGAGGTGAGCAGTTCTTC. Translated, it gives CAISSTSGRGGEQFF.

The V and J genes are TRBV11-3 and TRBJ2-1; 7 bases agree with TRBD2. The CDR3 sequence is 14 residues long. The J segment lost 9 bases and the V segment lost 0 bases, leaving 5 bases of the junction unmatched. Germline CDR1 and CDR2: SGHNT and YENEEA. CDR3 nucleotides: TGTGCCAGCAGCTTAGAACGGCGGGGGAGTGAGCAGTTCTTC. It is translated as CASSLERRGSEQFF.

This clonotype was counted a few times. This sequence joins TRBV7-3 and TRBJ2-1; perhaps TRBD2 as D (5 bases). V lost 6 bases and J 3 bases, leaving 15 bases between the germline ends. The CDR3 is 15 residues long. Germline lookup yields CDR1 SGHTA and CDR2 FQGTGA. The CDR3 nucleotides are TGTGCCAGCAGTTTTGGACTCAGCGGCTACAATGAGCAGTTCTTC. It translates to CASSFGLSGYNEQFF.

This clonotype was detected many times. J is TRBJ2-2 and V is TRBV9; no clear D. The CDR3 runs 14 residues. Trimming removed 8 bases at V and 9 bases at J, with 20 bases between. Germline V CDR1 and CDR2: SGDLS, YYNGEE. The CDR3: CASSISDAIRELFF. The CDR3, as DNA: TGTGCCAGTAGCATTTCGGACGCAATTCGGGAGCTGTTTTTT.

This clonotype was counted many times. The chain combines TRBV7-2 with TRBJ2-3, with D possibly TRBD2 on 6 matching bases. This CDR3 has 14 residues. Germline V gene sequence: CDR1 SGHTA, CDR2 FQGNSA. The V gene lost 7 bases and the J gene lost 4 bases, with 15 bases spanning the gap. Here the CDR3 DNA reads TGTGCCAGCACCCGGGGGTTCAGGTCAGATACGCAGTATTTT. This sequence encodes CASTRGFRSDTQYF.

The chain combines TRBV4-2 with TRBJ1-6; 11 nucleotides agree with TRBD1. The CDR3 length is 18 residues. The junction had 9 bases not matched to a gene; V was cut back by 0 bases and J by 8 bases. Germline assignment: CDR1 LGHNA and CDR2 YNFKEQ. CDR3 sequence: CASSQDRSGQGEDSPLHF. The CDR3 DNA follows: TGTGCCAGCAGCCAAGACCGATCGGGACAGGGGGAGGATTCACCCCTCCACTTT.

This clonotype was counted at least ten times. The V call is TRBV25-1, the J call TRBJ2-5; no clear D gene. The CDR3 loop spans 9 amino acids. The germline V gene encodes CDR1 MGHDK and CDR2 SYGVNS. Deletions cut 6 bases from V and 4 bases from J, with 0 bases between. The CDR3 reads CASRETQYF. The CDR3 DNA sequence: TGTGCCAGCAGAGAGACCCAGTACTTC.

The sample holds a few counts of this clonotype. The chain has TRBV11-3 and TRBJ2-2; the D gene could be TRBD1 or TRBD2 (5 bases each). From germline, CDR1 is SGHNT and CDR2 YENEEA. This CDR3 region has 16 residues. Trimming left V 1 base short and J 4 bases short, with 13 bases between. CDR3 in amino acids: CASSLVGVQGTGELFF. The CDR3 DNA is TGTGCCAGCAGCTTAGTCGGGGTTCAGGGCACCGGGGAGCTGTTTTTT.

There are many counts of this clonotype. The V and J genes are TRBV9 and TRBJ1-6; no firm D call. Germline CDR1 is SGDLS and CDR2 is YYNGEE. V was clipped by 2 bases and J by 11 bases, with 14 bases between them. This CDR3 comprises 14 residues. CDR3 sequence: CASSVLTGPAPLHF. CDR3 DNA: TGTGCCAGCAGCGTCTTAACTGGACCCGCACCCCTCCACTTT.